Below, one T cell receptor beta chain is given with its context. Germline lookup yields CDR1 MNHNS and CDR2 SASEGT. The V and J ends lost 8 bases and 8 bases respectively, with 19 bases between them. The CDR3 length is 13 residues. These data belong to a study of patients and donors after allogeneic stem cell transplantation. TCRdb re-analysed the RT-PCR reads in MiXCR, keeping a single row per CDR3 protein. This table has about 87,000 distinct CDR3 sequences, roughly 5.2% appearing once. The specimen sequenced was blood, either unsorted or a sorted T cell fraction (not recorded which). This clonotype was sampled from a human donor who was either an allogeneic HSCT recipient or a stem cell or donor lymphocyte infusion donor (not recorded which). It is not recorded whose cells these are; they may come from a transplant donor. The chain links TRBV6-1 to TRBJ2-7; either TRBD1 or TRBD2 may fit D (5 bases each). CDR3: CASLNPRDGKQYF. In nucleotides, the CDR3 is TGTGCCAGCCTGAACCCAAGGGACGGAAAGCAGTACTTC.